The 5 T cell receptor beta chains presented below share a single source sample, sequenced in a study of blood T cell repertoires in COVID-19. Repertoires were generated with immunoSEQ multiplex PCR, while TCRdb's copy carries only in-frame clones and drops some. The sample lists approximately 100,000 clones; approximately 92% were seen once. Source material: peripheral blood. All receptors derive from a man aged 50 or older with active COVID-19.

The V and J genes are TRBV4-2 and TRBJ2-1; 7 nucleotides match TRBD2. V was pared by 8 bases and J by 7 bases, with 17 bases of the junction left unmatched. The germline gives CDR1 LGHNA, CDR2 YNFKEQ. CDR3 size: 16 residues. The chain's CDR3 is CASAQDAQRERNEQFF. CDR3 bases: TGTGCCAGCGCCCAGGATGCCCAGCGGGAAAGGAATGAGCAGTTCTTC.

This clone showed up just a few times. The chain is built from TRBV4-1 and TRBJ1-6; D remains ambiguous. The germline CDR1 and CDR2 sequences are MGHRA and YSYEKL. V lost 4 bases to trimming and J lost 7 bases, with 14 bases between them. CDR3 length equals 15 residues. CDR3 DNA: TGCGCCAGCAGCCCAACATGGTCCCCCAATTCACCCCTCCACTTT. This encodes CASSPTWSPNSPLHF.

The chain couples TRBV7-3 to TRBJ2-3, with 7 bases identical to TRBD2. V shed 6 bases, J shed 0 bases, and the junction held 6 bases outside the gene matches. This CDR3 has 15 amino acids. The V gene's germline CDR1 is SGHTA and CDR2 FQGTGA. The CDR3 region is CASSFLAESTDTQYF. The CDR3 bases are TGTGCCAGCAGTTTCCTAGCGGAAAGCACAGATACGCAGTATTTT.

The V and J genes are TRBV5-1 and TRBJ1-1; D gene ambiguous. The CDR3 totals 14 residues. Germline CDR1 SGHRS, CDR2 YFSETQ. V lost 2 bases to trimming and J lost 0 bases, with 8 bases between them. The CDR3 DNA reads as TGCGCCAGCAGCTTAAACTTCATGAACACTGAAGCTTTCTTT. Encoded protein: CASSLNFMNTEAFF.

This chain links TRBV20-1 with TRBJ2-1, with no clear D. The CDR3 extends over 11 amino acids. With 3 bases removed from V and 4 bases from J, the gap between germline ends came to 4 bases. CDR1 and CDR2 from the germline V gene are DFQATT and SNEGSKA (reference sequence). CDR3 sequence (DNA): TGCAGTGCTAGCTTATACAATGAGCAGTTCTTC. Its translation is CSASLYNEQFF.